This record looks at one TCR beta chain sequence and its context. Its antigen remains unidentified. This entry comes from a study of identical twins. Findings of the study overall: Surplus twin overlap in beta out-of-frame sequences was less pronounced.

CDR3 length: 17 amino acids. Germline trimming cut 2 bases from V and 7 bases from J; bases unmatched to any gene: 7. Per the germline V gene, CDR1 is SGHTA and CDR2 is FQGNSA. A single record per CDR3 protein comes from TCRdb applying MiXCR to the 5' RACE reads. The sample has approximately 260,000 distinct CDR3 sequences, about an eighth seen once; the top ten hold about 9%. This rearrangement joins TRBV7-2 to TRBJ2-2; 13 positions agree with TRBD2. The receptor was isolated from a young woman in good health. Material for sequencing was memory (CD45RO+) T cells sorted from blood. CDR3 DNA sequence: TGTGCCAGCAGCTTACGACTAGCGGGAGGAAGGGGCGGGGAGCTGTTTTTT. It yields the protein CASSLRLAGGRGGELFF.